This T cell receptor (beta chain) was identified during a study of PD-L1 blockade in urothelial cancer. Study background: When patients started atezolizumab at some point between 2014 and 2015, it was given at 1,200 mg intravenously every 3 weeks. Of 29 to 30 patients, about 25 were males with bladder-origin urothelial cancer.

Study results and caveats: Better progression-free and overall survival followed lower pretreatment blood clonality.

Data came from immunoSEQ multiplex PCR; TCRdb stores just in-frame clones and leaves some out. The sample has approximately 100,000 clones, about 85% seen once. This clone was detected only once. Its antigen is currently unknown. V was pared by 5 bases and J by 7 bases, with 10 bases of the junction left unmatched. This CDR3 is 15 amino acids long. CDR1 and CDR2 from the germline V gene are MNHNY and SVGAGI (reference sequence). The sequence derives from a man aged 50 or older with urothelial cancer. Material: PBMCs, obtained around atezolizumab (anti-PD-L1) treatment. The rearrangement links TRBV6-6 to TRBJ1-4, with 7 bases aligning to TRBD1. In DNA form, the CDR3 reads TGTGCCAGCAGTCTAGCCAGGGGGAGATCTGAAAAACTGTTTTTT. Amino acids: CASSLARGRSEKLFF.